This TCR beta chain was sequenced for a study of human T cells and chemical hapten exposure (dated by TCRdb to the early 2020s). In the study overall: For sensitization, 2% DPC in acetone was applied to a roughly 2 cm by roughly 2 cm area of upper inner arm skin. Patients additionally received weekly therapeutic DPC doses to the scalp throughout the approximately 25-week study period. Patch testing was performed on the upper back with Finn chambers containing 0.01% DPC, and the patch tests were scored after 6 days according to International Contact Dermatitis Research Group standards. Most of the patients in the cohort were female, and the cohort covered alopecia areata with under or over 50% scalp involvement, alopecia totalis and alopecia universalis. The libraries were sequenced as a pool, and the TCR yield per sample differed mostly because of small variations in library volumes within the pool. The study tracked peripheral blood TCR repertoire changes in vivo during primary and secondary sensitization to the hapten diphenylcyclopropenone (DPC) in alopecia patients. Blood samples were taken from patients before sensitization (week 0) and at 2, 6 and about 24 weeks after DPC sensitization. Under 30 alopecia patients gave blood for TCR sequencing at one to four time points (pre-sensitization, 2, 6 and 24 weeks).

Overall study results and their limits: The number of TCRs above 1 in 1000 frequency did not change with DPC sensitization; there was no evidence of global repertoire structure alterations. Significantly more large CDR3 similarity clusters were formed by expanded TCRs than by pre-sensitization or healthy control sets, consistent with antigen-driven responses. After repeated subsampling, the strength of the expansion versus patch-test correlation and the threshold at which it became significant changed. Alopecia, a presumed autoimmune disease, was present in all patients, so the immune response of the patients might differ from that of healthy individuals. The number of PT1 expanded TCRs positively correlated with patch test score, significant at thresholds 8, 16 and 32 but not 4.

From V the trimming removes 7 bases and from J it removes 5 bases, while the gene matches leave 11 bases of the junction unaccounted for. Its CDR3 holds 14 amino acids, cysteine through phenylalanine. This entry keeps only the CDR3 DNA: 42 bases, framed from base 1. Sequences SQVTM (CDR1) and ANQGSEA (CDR2) are obtained from the germline V gene. In regard to this clonotype: Its antigen remains unidentified. No much larger clone is present one base from it, and per-base qualities are unavailable.

Library preparation attached unique molecular identifiers to individual cDNA molecules for quantitative, reproducible TCR counting. From each blood RNA sample, both TCR alpha and TCR beta chains were sequenced. In the paper's pipeline: Samples had a median of about 90,000 TCRs, with a range from 23,224 to 690,600. The Decombinator software suite was used to annotate V, J and CDR3 in the TCR reads. Every sample was subsampled to the same number of TCRs (28,000) for the PS versus PT1 abundance plots. TCRs were defined as expanded if absent before sensitization and observed at least eight times at the 2-week time point. TCRdb redid the processing of the public reads, applying fastp at Q25 and MiXCR, and retained in-frame beta chains. Each CDR3 protein gets just one entry, which takes the most common genes and DNA from the rows behind it. TCRdb's processing, not the authors', yielded these V and J calls. This sample gives approximately 5,000 distinct CDR3 sequences in total; around 50% of them show up just once. The ten largest clones take up roughly 4% of the sample.

The treatment or condition label, read with the paper, signifies: therapeutic diphenylcyclopropenone sensitization with weekly scalp DPC. At every patch-test visit, the blood draw took place before the patch test was put on. Eligible patients were aged 18 to 70, diagnosed with alopecia, deemed suitable for DPC therapy, and excluded if pregnant. Total RNA was extracted from unfractionated whole blood collected in Tempus Blood RNA tubes. The source of this sequence is an adult with alopecia areata. Some clones in this sample may be carry-over from other donors' samples. This table probably holds off-target reads from a library built for another chain. The sample in question was whole blood, obtained before DPC sensitization or 2, 6, or about 24 weeks after (not recorded which). The receptor chain draws on TRBV29-1 and TRBJ2-3; 8 nucleotides in the junction match TRBD2. The nucleotides read TGCAGCGCCGCCCGACAGGCGGGGGGAGATACGCAGTATTTT. It encodes CSAARQAGGDTQYF.